This T cell receptor (beta chain) was found in a study of blood T cell repertoires in COVID-19. About the study: There were acute and convalescent COVID-19 samples, and they came from the United States, Italy and Spain. The cDNA or gDNA used as material had been derived from T cells, B-cell-depleted T cells, or PBMCs.

The length of the CDR3 is 15 residues. Germline V gene lookup returns CDR1 LGHNA and CDR2 YNFKEQ. As regards this clone: One end of the junction does not line up with germline, which may come from a read error.

Per the original methods: Amplified reference gene primers provided the basis for estimating nucleated cell counts. The protocol was immunoSEQ multiplex PCR, while the TCRdb copy is restricted to in-frame clones and leaves out a portion. V and J calls and clone size are copied from that table; D and trimming were computed from the DNA. The table has 300,000 or so clones, around 90% seen once. The chain is built from TRBV4-2 and TRBJ1-1, with a weak D call TRBD1 (5 bases). This clonotype was obtained from a man aged 70 or older with acute or convalescent COVID-19. The sample consisted of peripheral blood. CDR3: CASTQGSRVNTEAFF. The DNA for the CDR3 is TGTGCCAGCACCCAAGGAAGCAGGGTGAACACTGAAGCTTTCTTT.